This T cell receptor (beta chain) was found in a study of blood T cell repertoires in COVID-19. Overall study: Samples representing acute and convalescent COVID-19 were sourced from the United States, Italy and Spain.

The V end lost 6 bases, the J end lost 9 bases, and 14 bases lay between the germline ends. The CDR3 totals 12 residues. Germline CDR1 is LGHDT and CDR2 is YNNKEL (reference sequence). Authors' data handling: Reference gene primer amplification gave nucleated cell count estimates. Clones were read by immunoSEQ multiplex PCR, and TCRdb kept only the in-frame ones, dropping some. For V, J and clone size, that table is used; D and trimming come from the DNA. The sample lists about 170,000 clones; 85% were seen once. This TCR was sampled from a human donor with acute or convalescent COVID-19. The donor label of this sample is uncertain. This sequence joins TRBV3-1 (or the pseudogene TRBV3-2) and TRBJ2-5, with D possibly being TRBD2 (7 bases). Sequencing used peripheral blood. CDR3 nucleotides: TGTGCCAGCAGGGGGGGGCGGGCGCCCCAGTACTTC. This sequence encodes CASRGGRAPQYF.